Included here is one TCR beta chain sequence, with context. The antigen is not known. The data derive from a study of T cell repertoires in cytomegalovirus infection. General study points: Clonotypes of TCR beta that were HLA-C-restricted and CMV-specific dominated the ex vivo response.

Germline V CDR1 and CDR2: LGHNA, YSLEER. The V gene lost 0 bases and the J gene lost 6 bases, with 16 bases spanning the gap. CDR3 length: 16 residues. TCRdb passed the reads through MiXCR, listing each CDR3 protein once. Seen here are a few hundred thousand distinct CDR3 sequences, roughly 25% observed once, and the top ten hold 13%. The source of this sequence is a human donor in good health (CMV status not recorded). Some clones in this sample may be carry-over from other donors' samples. This chain uses TRBV4-3 with TRBJ2-3; D call uncertain. Here the sequenced sample was cultured PBMCs, taken from culture after CMV antigen stimulation. In nucleotides, the CDR3 is TGCGCCAGCAGCCAAGATCGGCGCGCACACATGGATACGCAGTATTTT. This translates into CASSQDRRAHMDTQYF.